The T cell receptor beta chain described here comes from a study of cytomegalovirus exposure and HLA in healthy donors. Broader study findings: The study carried out a later analysis of TCR beta sequences. It associated around 17,000 of them with specific HLA alleles at a false discovery rate of 0.05. Clonal expansion, a later analysis showed, was greater in HLA-associated TCR beta chains than in equally common others. TCR beta V segments were, for the most part, productive about 87% or about 30% of the time in an earlier analysis. Reportedly, cytomegalovirus status was diagnosed with high sensitivity and specificity.

CDR3 length: 15 amino acids. The germline V and J ends were trimmed by 3 bases and 0 bases, with 9 bases remaining between them. Germline V gives CDR1 LNHDA, CDR2 SQIVND (reference sequence). Vbeta (60) and Jbeta (13) primers were used in the PCR. Profiling relied on immunoSEQ multiplex PCR, and the TCRdb table lists in-frame clones only, not all of them. The data contain about 130,000 clones, about 70% of them singletons. Worth noting for this clone: Its target is unknown. This sample includes further DNA sequences coding for the same CDR3.

Sequences were obtained from PBMCs. The origin of this receptor is a woman aged 55-69 years in good health and CMV-seropositive. V usage is TRBV19 and J usage is TRBJ2-1; D remains unclear. CDR3 in DNA: TGTGCCAGTAGTATTTCAGGAAGCTCCTACAATGAGCAGTTCTTC. This translates into CASSISGSSYNEQFF. Based on the CDR3 plus reference TRBV19 and TRBJ2-1, the full variable domain is DGGITQSPKYLFRKEGQNVTLSCEQNLNHDAMYWYRQDPGQGLRLIYYSQIVNDFQKGDIAEGYSVSREKKESFPLTVTSAQKNPTAFYLCASSISGSSYNEQFFGPGTRLTVL.